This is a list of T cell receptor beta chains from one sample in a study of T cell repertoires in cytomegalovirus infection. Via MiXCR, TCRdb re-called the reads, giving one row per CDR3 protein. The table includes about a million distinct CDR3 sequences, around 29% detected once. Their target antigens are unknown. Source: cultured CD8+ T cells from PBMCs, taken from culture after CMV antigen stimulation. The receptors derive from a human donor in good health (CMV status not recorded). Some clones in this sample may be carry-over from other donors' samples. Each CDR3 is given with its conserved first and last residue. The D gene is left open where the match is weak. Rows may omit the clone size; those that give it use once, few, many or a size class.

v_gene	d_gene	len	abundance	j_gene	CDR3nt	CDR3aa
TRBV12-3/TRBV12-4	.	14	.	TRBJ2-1	TGTGCCAGCCATGTCGGGGGAACCTACAATGAGCAGTTCTTC	CASHVGGTYNEQFF
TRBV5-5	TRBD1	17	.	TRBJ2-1	TGTGCCAGCAGCTCGGACAGGGGGCGTCCCCCTCCCAATGAGCAGTTCTTC	CASSSDRGRPPPNEQFF
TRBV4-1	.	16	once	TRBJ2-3	TGCGCCAGCAGCCAAGAGCCTAGCGTCTTCCCAGATACGCAGTATTTT	CASSQEPSVFPDTQYF
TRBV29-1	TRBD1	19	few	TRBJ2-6	TGCAGCGTTGAAGAGTCAATCCAGGGGGCAGGGACTGGGGCCAACGTCCTGACTTTC	CSVEESIQGAGTGANVLTF
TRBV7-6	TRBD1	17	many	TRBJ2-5	TGTGCCAGCAGCTTAGCGAGTTCGGACAGGGGGCAAGAGACCCAGTACTTC	CASSLASSDRGQETQYF
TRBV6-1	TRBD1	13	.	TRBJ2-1	TGTGCCAGCAGTGATTCACAGGGGAATGAGCAGTTCTTC	CASSDSQGNEQFF
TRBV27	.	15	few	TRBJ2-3	TGTGCCAGCAGTCGACAGCCTACAAGCACAGATACGCAGTATTTT	CASSRQPTSTDTQYF
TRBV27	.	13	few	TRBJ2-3	TGTGCCAGCAGGGGCCTATACACAGATACGCAGTATTTT	CASRGLYTDTQYF
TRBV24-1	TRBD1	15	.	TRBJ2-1	TGTGCCACCAACAGTGCAGGGGGCGCGTACAATGAGCAGTTCTTC	CATNSAGGAYNEQFF
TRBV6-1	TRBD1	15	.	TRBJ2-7	TGTGCCAGCAGTGGCGGGACAGGTCTCTCCTACGAGCAGTACTTC	CASSGGTGLSYEQYF
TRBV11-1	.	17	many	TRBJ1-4	TGTGCCAGCAGCTTAGAGCGGGGACCGGCAACTAATGAAAAACTGTTTTTT	CASSLERGPATNEKLFF
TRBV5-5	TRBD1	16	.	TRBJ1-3	TGTGTCAGCACGAACTCCGACAGGGGCTACGGAAACACCATATATTTT	CVSTNSDRGYGNTIYF
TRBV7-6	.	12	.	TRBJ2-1	TGTGCCAGCAGCGCAATCGGGCAGGAGCAGTTCTTC	CASSAIGQEQFF
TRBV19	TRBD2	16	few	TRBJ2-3	TGTGCCAGCCGCCGATCTAGCGGGGGCCTCACAGATACGCAGTATTTT	CASRRSSGGLTDTQYF
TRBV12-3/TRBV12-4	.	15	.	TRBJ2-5	TGTGCCAGCAGCACGCTAGGGACCTTTTTAGAGACCCAGTACTTC	CASSTLGTFLETQYF
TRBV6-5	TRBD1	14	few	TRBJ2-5	TGTGCCAGCAGAAGGACAGGGGGCGCGGAGACCCAGTACTTC	CASRRTGGAETQYF
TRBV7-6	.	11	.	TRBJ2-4	TGTGCCAGCAGCTTAACGGGACCGCAGTACTTC	CASSLTGPQYF
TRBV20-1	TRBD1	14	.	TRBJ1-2	TGCAGTGCTAGACATGACAGGGGGCTTGATGGCTACACCTTC	CSARHDRGLDGYTF
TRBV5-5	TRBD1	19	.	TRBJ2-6	TGTGCCAACAGCCCTGGGACAGGGGGCGAATGGGCTGGGGCCAACGTCCTGACTTTC	CANSPGTGGEWAGANVLTF
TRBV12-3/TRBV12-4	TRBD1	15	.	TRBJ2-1	TGTGCCAGCAGCTTTGACAGGGGATCCTACAATGAGCAGTTCTTC	CASSFDRGSYNEQFF
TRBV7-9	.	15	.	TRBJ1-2	TGTGCCAGCAGCGGTAGGAGGTCGGATGACTATGGCTACACCTTC	CASSGRRSDDYGYTF
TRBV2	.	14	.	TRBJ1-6	TGTGCCACCCAGGATGACACCTATAATTCACCCCTCCACTTT	CATQDDTYNSPLHF
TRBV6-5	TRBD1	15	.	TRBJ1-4	TGTGCCAGCAGTTACCCCGGGACAGCAAATGAAAAACTGTTTTTT	CASSYPGTANEKLFF
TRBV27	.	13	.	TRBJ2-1	TGTGCCAGCAGTTCCGCCGGGATCAATGAGCAGTTCTTC	CASSSAGINEQFF
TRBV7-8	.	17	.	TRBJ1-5	TGTGCCAGCAGCTTAGCGAGACAGCAGTTCCTTTATCAGCCCCAGCATTTT	CASSLARQQFLYQPQHF
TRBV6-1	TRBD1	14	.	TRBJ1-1	TGTGCCAGCAGTGAGCACAGGGGTAGCACTGAAGCTTTCTTT	CASSEHRGSTEAFF
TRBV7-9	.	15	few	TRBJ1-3	TGTGCCAGCAGCCCCCTTATGGGGGCTGGAAACACCATATATTTT	CASSPLMGAGNTIYF
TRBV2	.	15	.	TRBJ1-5	TGTGCCAGCAGCCGTACAGGGACGTCGGGCCAGCCCCAGCATTTT	CASSRTGTSGQPQHF
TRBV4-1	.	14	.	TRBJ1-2	TGCGCCAGCAGCCAAGATAAAAGCGACTATGGCTACACCTTC	CASSQDKSDYGYTF
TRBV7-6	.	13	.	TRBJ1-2	TGTGCCAGCAGCCTCCTCCTCAGGGAGGGTTACACCTTC	CASSLLLREGYTF
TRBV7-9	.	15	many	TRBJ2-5	TGTGCCAGCAGAGGCAACCGGGACTCAAAAGAGACCCAGTACTTC	CASRGNRDSKETQYF
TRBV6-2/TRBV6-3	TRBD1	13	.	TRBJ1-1	TGTGCCAGCAGTTACGCCACAGGGGGTGAAGCTTTCTTT	CASSYATGGEAFF
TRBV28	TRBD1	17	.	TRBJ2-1	TGTGCCAGCAGTTTATACTCGGGACAGGGTCCCACCAATGAGCAGTTCTTC	CASSLYSGQGPTNEQFF
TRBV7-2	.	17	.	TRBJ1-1	TGTGCCAGCAGCTTACCCCCCGGGCGGGACGGCCTCAAAGAAGCTTTCTTT	CASSLPPGRDGLKEAFF
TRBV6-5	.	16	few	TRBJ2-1	TGTGCCAGCAGTTACGCGGCGGTAAGCTCCTACAATGAGCAGTTCTTC	CASSYAAVSSYNEQFF
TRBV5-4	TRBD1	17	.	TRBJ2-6	TGTGCCAGCAGCTCCCGGGACAGGGGGCTCGGGGCCAACGTCCTGACTTTC	CASSSRDRGLGANVLTF
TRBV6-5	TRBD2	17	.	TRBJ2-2	TGTGCCAGCAACATAAAGGCGGGAGGGGGGCGCGACGGGGAGCTGTTTTTT	CASNIKAGGGRDGELFF
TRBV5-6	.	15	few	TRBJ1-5	TGTGCCAGCAGCTTTTCTGGAGACAGCAATCAGCCCCAGCATTTT	CASSFSGDSNQPQHF
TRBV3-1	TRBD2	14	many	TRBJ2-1	TGCGCCAGCAGCCCTCGACTAGCTTACAATGAGCAGTTCTTC	CASSPRLAYNEQFF
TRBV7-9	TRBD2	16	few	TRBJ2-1	TGTGCCAGCAGCCCTAGCGGGGAGAGCTCCTACAATGAGCAGTTCTTC	CASSPSGESSYNEQFF
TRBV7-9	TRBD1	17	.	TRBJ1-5	TGTGCCAGCAGCCCGGAATTCGGGACAGGGGTAAATCAGCCCCAGCATTTT	CASSPEFGTGVNQPQHF
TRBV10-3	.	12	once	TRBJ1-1	TGTGCCATCCGACAGCAGAACACTGAAGCTTTCTTT	CAIRQQNTEAFF
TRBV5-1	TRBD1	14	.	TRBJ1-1	TGCGCCGGCAGCTCCGGACAGGGGTTATTAGAAGCTTTCTTT	CAGSSGQGLLEAFF
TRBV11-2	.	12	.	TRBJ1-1	TGTGCCAGCAGCTTCCCGTGGGCTGAAGCTTTCTTT	CASSFPWAEAFF
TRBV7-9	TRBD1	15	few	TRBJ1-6	TGTGCCAGCAGCCACCCGCAGGGGGTGAAATCACCCCTCCACTTT	CASSHPQGVKSPLHF
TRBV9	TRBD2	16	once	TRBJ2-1	TGTGCCAGCAGCGTAGCTATGGCGGGGGGGATCAATGAGCAGTTCTTC	CASSVAMAGGINEQFF
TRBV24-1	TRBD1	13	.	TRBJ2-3	TGTGCCACCGGGACAGGGGGCACAGATACGCAGTATTTT	CATGTGGTDTQYF
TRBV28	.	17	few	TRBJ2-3	TGTGCCAGCAGTGGGGAGGAAAGGGACGCAGCCACAGATACGCAGTATTTT	CASSGEERDAATDTQYF
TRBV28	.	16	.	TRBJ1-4	TGTGCCAGCAGTCCCCCTGGGTTTGACGGTAATGAAAAACTGTTTTTT	CASSPPGFDGNEKLFF
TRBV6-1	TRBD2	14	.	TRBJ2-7	TGTGCCAGCAGTGAAGCGGGACTAGGCTACGAGCAGTACTTC	CASSEAGLGYEQYF
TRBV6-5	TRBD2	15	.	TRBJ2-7	TGTGTCAGCATCTCACCGGGACTAGCGGGCTACGAGCAGTACTTC	CVSISPGLAGYEQYF
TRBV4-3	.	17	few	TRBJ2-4	TGCGCCAGCAGCCAAGATAGGGGGGGAATAGCCAAAAACATTCAGTACTTC	CASSQDRGGIAKNIQYF
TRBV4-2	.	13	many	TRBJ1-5	TGTGCCAGCAGCCAGGGGGGGGCTCAGCCCCAGCATTTT	CASSQGGAQPQHF
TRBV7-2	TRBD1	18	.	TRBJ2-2	TGTGCCAGCAGCCCTAAAGGTCCCAGGGGGCAGCGTTCCGGGGAGCTGTTTTTT	CASSPKGPRGQRSGELFF
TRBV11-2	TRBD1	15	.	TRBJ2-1	TGTGCCAGCAGCCGGGACAGGGAGAGCTACAATGAGCAGTTCTTC	CASSRDRESYNEQFF